This TCR beta chain was captured by sequencing in a study of blood T cell repertoires in COVID-19. Study in general: Samples taken during acute and convalescent COVID-19 were collected in the United States, Italy and Spain. T cells, B-cell-depleted T cells, or PBMCs supplied cDNA or gDNA.

With V trimmed by 3 bases and J by 10 bases, 8 bases remained unmatched. Germline values: CDR1 MNHEY, CDR2 SMNVEV (reference sequence). CDR3 size: 15 residues. Methods used by the authors: Researchers report that nucleated cell counts were estimated from reference gene primer amplification. Only in-frame clones appear in the TCRdb table, and some are missing; sequencing was by immunoSEQ multiplex PCR. For V, J and clone size, that table is used; D and trimming come from the DNA. This table holds over 35,000 clones, more than 80% found once. The chain employs TRBV27 and TRBJ1-6, with TRBD1 matching over 8 bases. The sequencing sample was made of peripheral blood. This receptor was taken from a man between 60 and 75 years old with active COVID-19. The chain's CDR3 is CASSFRPTGESPLHF. CDR3 nucleotide sequence: TGTGCCAGCAGTTTTCGCCCGACAGGGGAATCACCCCTCCACTTT.